This TCR beta chain was found in a study of Tregs in tolerant kidney transplant recipients. Whole-study findings and limits: Findings come from small patient numbers and require larger validation. Biological reproducibility was not directly addressed in this study.

Assay: immunoSEQ multiplex PCR; the TCRdb copy retains only in-frame clones and omits some. Of around 230,000 clones listed, approximately 84% are singletons. Unstimulated regulatory T cells (CD4+CD25+CD127-), CD4+CD25- non-regulatory cells, CD4 and CD8 cells were FACS-sorted from thawed PBMCs. A remark on this clone: The target antigen is unknown.

The clonotype originates from a human donor in good health. Sequenced input: CD4+ T cells from blood.

As DNA, the CDR3 is TGCGCCAGCAGCCCTCCGGGACTAGCGGGAGGGAATGAGCAGTTCTTC. The encoded protein is CASSPPGLAGGNEQFF. The rearrangement links TRBV5-1 to TRBJ2-1, with 16 bases fitting TRBD2. With 4 bases clipped from V and 7 bases from J, the junction kept 5 bases outside the gene matches. From germline, CDR1 is SGHRS and CDR2 YFSETQ. The length of the CDR3 is 16 residues.